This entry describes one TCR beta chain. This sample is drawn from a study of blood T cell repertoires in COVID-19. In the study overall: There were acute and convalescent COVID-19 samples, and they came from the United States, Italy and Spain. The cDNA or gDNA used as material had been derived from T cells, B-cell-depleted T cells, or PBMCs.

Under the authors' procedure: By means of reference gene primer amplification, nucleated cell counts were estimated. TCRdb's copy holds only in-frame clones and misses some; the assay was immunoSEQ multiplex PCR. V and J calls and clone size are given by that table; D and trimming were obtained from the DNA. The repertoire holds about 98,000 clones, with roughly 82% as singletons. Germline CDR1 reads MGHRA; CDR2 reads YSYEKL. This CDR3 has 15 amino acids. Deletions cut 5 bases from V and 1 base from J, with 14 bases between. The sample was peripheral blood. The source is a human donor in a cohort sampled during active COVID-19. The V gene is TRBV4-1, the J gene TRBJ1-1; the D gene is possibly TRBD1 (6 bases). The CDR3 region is CASSYRGGENTEAFF. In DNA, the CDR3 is TGCGCCAGCAGCTATCGAGGGGGTGAGAACACTGAAGCTTTCTTT.